These T cell receptor beta chains were read from a single sample in a study of blood T cell repertoires in COVID-19. Some clones are missing from TCRdb's copy, which holds only in-frame ones; the method was immunoSEQ multiplex PCR. This table holds about half a million clones, roughly 85% found once. The sample taken for sequencing was peripheral blood. Every receptor here comes from a human donor in a cohort sampled during active COVID-19. The conserved cysteine and the conserved F or W are not part of the CDR3 here. Fields, in order: CDR3 length, J gene, V gene, CDR3 protein.

len: 12; j_gene: TRBJ1-2; v_gene: TRBV10-1; CDR3aa: ASSPLTDFYGYT
len: 16; j_gene: TRBJ1-1; v_gene: TRBV28; CDR3aa: ASSFVVGGTGDHTEAF
len: 14; j_gene: TRBJ2-4; v_gene: TRBV11-3; CDR3aa: ASSSRTSGTKNIQY
len: 13; j_gene: TRBJ2-5; v_gene: TRBV7-8; CDR3aa: ASSLQAGSQETQY
len: 11; j_gene: TRBJ1-2; v_gene: TRBV6-1; CDR3aa: ASSEVGGVSWT
len: 13; j_gene: TRBJ1-1; v_gene: TRBV5-4; CDR3aa: ASSPPGQMNTEAF
len: 13; j_gene: TRBJ2-5; v_gene: TRBV28; CDR3aa: ASSLGDRGGETQY
len: 10; j_gene: TRBJ1-2; v_gene: TRBV11-2; CDR3aa: ASSLHNYGYT
len: 12; j_gene: TRBJ1-5; v_gene: TRBV6-5; CDR3aa: ASSNTGGTQPQH
len: 16; j_gene: TRBJ2-3; v_gene: TRBV5-1; CDR3aa: ASSIGGATSGGTDTQY
len: 14; j_gene: TRBJ1-1; v_gene: TRBV7-9; CDR3aa: ASSLPLMTGGGEAF
len: 13; j_gene: TRBJ2-2; v_gene: TRBV19; CDR3aa: ASSTVPGQGRELF
len: 16; j_gene: TRBJ2-4; v_gene: TRBV18; CDR3aa: ASSPGAASIRAKNIQY
len: 11; j_gene: TRBJ1-1; v_gene: TRBV5-1; CDR3aa: ASSSQGNTEAF
len: 12; j_gene: TRBJ2-7; v_gene: TRBV19; CDR3aa: ASKRGTEVLEQY
len: 10; j_gene: TRBJ2-3; v_gene: TRBV6-1; CDR3aa: ASSEVLDTQY
len: 11; j_gene: TRBJ1-3; v_gene: TRBV2; CDR3aa: TSTQGSGNTIY
len: 13; j_gene: TRBJ2-7; v_gene: TRBV5-1; CDR3aa: ASREGLADPYEQY
len: 11; j_gene: TRBJ1-1; v_gene: TRBV28; CDR3aa: ASGRGGSTEAF
len: 13; j_gene: TRBJ2-5; v_gene: TRBV6-1; CDR3aa: ASSEALAGQETQY
len: 12; j_gene: TRBJ2-1; v_gene: TRBV7-3; CDR3aa: ASSLLSGSRVAF
len: 12; j_gene: TRBJ1-5; v_gene: TRBV2; CDR3aa: ASSEDTSGQPQH
len: 13; j_gene: TRBJ2-6; v_gene: TRBV5-4; CDR3aa: ASSPGLTGANVLT
len: 12; j_gene: TRBJ2-5; v_gene: TRBV28; CDR3aa: ASRTAGAQETQY
len: 14; j_gene: TRBJ1-2; v_gene: TRBV10-3; CDR3aa: AISSSFDRLGYGYT
len: 12; j_gene: TRBJ2-3; v_gene: TRBV4-3; CDR3aa: ASSQGAASDTQY
len: 13; j_gene: TRBJ2-1; v_gene: TRBV9; CDR3aa: ASSVGAGTYNEQF
len: 13; j_gene: TRBJ1-2; v_gene: TRBV27; CDR3aa: ASSGGDRDRYGYT